This T cell receptor beta chain appears in the sequencing data of a study of blood T cell repertoires in COVID-19. This table comes from immunoSEQ multiplex PCR, and its TCRdb copy is limited to in-frame clones, with some not included. The top ten hold 15% to 20% of the sample, which has approximately 72,000 clones, approximately 82% seen once. The junction had 8 bases not matched to a gene; V was cut back by 4 bases and J by 8 bases. CDR1 and CDR2 from the germline V gene are KGHDR and SFDVKD. The CDR3 sequence is 14 residues long. Sequencing used peripheral blood. The TCR sequence derives from a woman aged 80 or over with acute or convalescent COVID-19. The rearrangement joins TRBV24-1 to TRBJ2-5, with 8 bases that match TRBD2. The CDR3 DNA reads TGTGCCACCAGTGAACGGACGGGGGGGACCACCCAGTACTTC. Its protein is CATSERTGGTTQYF.